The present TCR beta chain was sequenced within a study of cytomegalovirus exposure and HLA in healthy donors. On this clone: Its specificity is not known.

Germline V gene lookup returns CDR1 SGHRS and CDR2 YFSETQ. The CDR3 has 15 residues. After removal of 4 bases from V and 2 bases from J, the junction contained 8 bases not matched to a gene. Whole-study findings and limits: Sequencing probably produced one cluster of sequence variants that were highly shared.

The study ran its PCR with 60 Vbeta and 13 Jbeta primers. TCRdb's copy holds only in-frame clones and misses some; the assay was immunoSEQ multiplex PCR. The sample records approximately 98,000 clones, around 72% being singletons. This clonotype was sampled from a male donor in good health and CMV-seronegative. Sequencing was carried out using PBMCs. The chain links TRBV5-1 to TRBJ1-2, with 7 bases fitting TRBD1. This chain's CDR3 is CASSREGARNYGYTF. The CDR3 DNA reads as TGCGCCAGCAGCCGCGAGGGGGCGAGGAACTATGGCTACACCTTC.